Listed below are T cell receptor beta chains from one sample, sequenced in a study of shared clonotypes between healthy human individuals. The repertoire was sequenced with immunoSEQ multiplex PCR; TCRdb's copy has only in-frame clones and lacks some. The sample holds some 680,000 clones, 55% to 85% seen once. Sample: memory CD4+ T cells sorted from blood. The receptors originated from a woman in her twenties or thirties in good health. CDR3s include the opening cysteine and the closing phenylalanine or tryptophan. Each record gives: clone size, D gene, J gene, V gene, CDR3 DNA, CDR3 protein. D genes are given only for firm matches. Expanded clones are given a class, and other clones once, few, many or no size at all.

>.|.|TRBJ1-5|TRBV19
TGTGCCAGTAGTGTAGTCGGGGCAGGGGGCAATCAGCCCCAGCATTTT
CASSVVGAGGNQPQHF
>.|TRBD1|TRBJ1-5|TRBV6-1
TGTGCCAGCAGTGAAGAGTGGGGACAGGGGGCCCAGCCCCAGCATTTT
CASSEEWGQGAQPQHF
>.|TRBD2|TRBJ2-1|TRBV2
TGTGCCAGCAGTGCCCGGACTAGCGGGAGGATTGAGCAGTTCTTC
CASSARTSGRIEQFF
>once|TRBD1|TRBJ1-5|TRBV5-8
TGTGCCAGCAGCTTACAGGGGTCGCCCCAGCATTTT
CASSLQGSPQHF
>.|.|TRBJ2-2|TRBV5-1
TGCGCCAGCAGACCCAGCACTACGAACACCGGGGAGCTGTTTTTT
CASRPSTTNTGELFF
>many|.|TRBJ1-5|TRBV2
TGTGCCAGCACGCGGGACAACACCCGGGTTAATCAGCCCCAGCATTTT
CASTRDNTRVNQPQHF
>.|TRBD2|TRBJ2-7|TRBV27
TGTGCCAGCAGTTTTAGGCTAGCGGGAGGGCCTGGTGTCCACGAGCAGTACTTC
CASSFRLAGGPGVHEQYF
>.|TRBD2|TRBJ2-3|TRBV29-1
TGCAGCGTTGAAGCGGGAGGTGATACGCAGTATTTT
CSVEAGGDTQYF
>.|.|TRBJ1-5|TRBV9
TGTGCCAGCAGCGTAGATTCAGGGAGGCAGCCCCAGCATTTT
CASSVDSGRQPQHF
>.|.|TRBJ2-2|TRBV30
TGTGCCTGGAGTGAATCCGGGGAGCTGTTTTTT
CAWSESGELFF
>.|TRBD2|TRBJ2-7|TRBV11-2
TGTGCCAGCAGCTACGTAGCGGGAGGGCCAGACGAGCAGTACTTC
CASSYVAGGPDEQYF
>.|TRBD1|TRBJ1-2|TRBV4-1
TGCGCCAGCAGCCAAGATCAGGGGACAGGTCTGGCCGGCTACACCTTC
CASSQDQGTGLAGYTF
>.|.|TRBJ1-1|TRBV7-8
TGTGCCAGCAGCTTCAAACTCACTGAAGCTTTCTTT
CASSFKLTEAFF
>.|.|TRBJ1-5|TRBV6-1
TGTGCCAGCAGTGAATTGGACAGCCTCGATCAGCCCCAGCATTTT
CASSELDSLDQPQHF
>.|TRBD1|TRBJ1-6|TRBV7-9
TGTGCCAGCAGCCGGGACAGTAATAATTCACCCCTCCACTTT
CASSRDSNNSPLHF
>.|.|TRBJ2-5|TRBV4-1
TGCGCCAGCAGCCAAGATGGGGGAAAGACCCAGTACTTC
CASSQDGGKTQYF
>few|.|TRBJ2-2|TRBV28
TGTGCCAGCAGTCCCTGGACCAAATCCGGGGAGCTGTTTTTT
CASSPWTKSGELFF
>.|TRBD2|TRBJ2-5|TRBV6-6
TGTGCCAGCAGGGCCGAAGCGGGGGAGCAGTACTTC
CASRAEAGEQYF
>.|.|TRBJ2-1|TRBV28
TGTGCCAGCAGTTTATTGCGAGGGGGGCAGTTCTTC
CASSLLRGGQFF
>.|.|TRBJ2-3|TRBV28
TGTGCCAGCAGTCGAAACAACGCTAGAGATACGCAGTATTTT
CASSRNNARDTQYF
>.|.|TRBJ2-5|TRBV7-7
TGTGCCAGCAGCTACGGCATAGGTCAAGAGACCCAGTACTTC
CASSYGIGQETQYF
>.|.|TRBJ1-2|TRBV5-5
TGTGCCAGCAGCTTACGGGGAGGGGATGGCTACACCTTC
CASSLRGGDGYTF